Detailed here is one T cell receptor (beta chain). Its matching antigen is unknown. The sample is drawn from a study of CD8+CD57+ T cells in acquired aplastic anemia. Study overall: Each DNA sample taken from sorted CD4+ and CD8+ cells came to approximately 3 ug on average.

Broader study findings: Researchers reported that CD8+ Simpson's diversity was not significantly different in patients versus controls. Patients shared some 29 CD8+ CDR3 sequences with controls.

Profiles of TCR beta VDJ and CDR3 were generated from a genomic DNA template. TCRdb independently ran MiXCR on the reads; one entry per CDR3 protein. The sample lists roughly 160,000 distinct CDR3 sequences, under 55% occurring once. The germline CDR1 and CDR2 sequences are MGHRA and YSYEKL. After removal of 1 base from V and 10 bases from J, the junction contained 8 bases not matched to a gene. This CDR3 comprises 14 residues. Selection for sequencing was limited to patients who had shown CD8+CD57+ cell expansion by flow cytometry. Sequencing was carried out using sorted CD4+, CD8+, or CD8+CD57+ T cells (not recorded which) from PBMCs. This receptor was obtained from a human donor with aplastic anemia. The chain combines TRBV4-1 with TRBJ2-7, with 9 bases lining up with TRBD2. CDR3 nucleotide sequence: TGCGCCAGCAGCCAAGCGGGACTAGCAAGCGAACAGTACTTC. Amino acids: CASSQAGLASEQYF.